These 14 T cell receptor beta chains came from one sample sequenced in a study of blood T cell repertoires in COVID-19. Libraries were prepared by immunoSEQ multiplex PCR; TCRdb keeps only in-frame clonotypes and omits some of them. Altogether some 150,000 clones are present, around nine tenths being singletons, with the ten largest covering over 5%. The sequencing input was peripheral blood. All receptors derive from a human donor in a cohort sampled during active COVID-19.

The J gene is TRBJ2-7, the V gene TRBV2; 7 nucleotides match TRBD2. V shed 1 base and J 1 base; nucleotides not matched to a gene: 4. The CDR3 has 15 amino acids. Germline lookup yields CDR1 SNHLY and CDR2 FYNNEI. The CDR3 protein is CASSEVLAVSYEQYF. The CDR3 bases are TGTGCCAGCAGTGAAGTGCTAGCGGTATCCTACGAGCAGTACTTC.

This rearrangement joins TRBV29-1 to TRBJ2-1, with 9 bases that match TRBD2. Trimming removed 4 bases from V and 0 bases from J; junction bases left unmatched: 4. This CDR3 contains 15 residues. From germline, CDR1 is SQVTM and CDR2 ANQGSEA. CDR3 region: CSVGASGVSYNEQFF. CDR3 sequence (DNA): TGCAGCGTTGGGGCTAGCGGGGTCTCCTACAATGAGCAGTTCTTC.

This chain connects TRBV2 to TRBJ2-5; maybe TRBD2 (5 bases). Germline CDR1 reads SNHLY; CDR2 reads FYNNEI. Deletions cut 8 bases from V and 5 bases from J, with 15 bases between. The CDR3 runs to 13 residues. CDR3 residues: CASSGSSKETQYF. The CDR3 DNA reads TGTGCCAGCTCGGGGAGCAGTAAGGAGACCCAGTACTTC. The variable domain in full, with the rest retrieved from reference TRBV2 and TRBJ2-5, is EPEVTQTPSHQVTQMGQEVILRCVPISNHLYFYWYRQILGQKVEFLVSFYNNEISEKSEIFDDQFSVERPDGSNFTLKIRSTKLEDSAMYFCASSGSSKETQYFGPGTRLLVL.

The chain couples TRBV27 to TRBJ1-5, with D possibly matching TRBD1 (5 bases). This CDR3 comprises 14 residues. V was clipped by 3 bases and J by 4 bases, with 10 bases between them. Germline V gives CDR1 MNHEY, CDR2 SMNVEV (reference sequence). This CDR3 is CASSFRKGNQPQHF. In DNA, the CDR3 is TGTGCCAGCAGTTTTCGGAAGGGGAATCAGCCCCAGCATTTT.

This clone has only a few counts. The chain combines TRBV2 with TRBJ1-5; 7 bases agree with TRBD1. Unmatched junction bases numbered 5, after V lost 0 bases and J lost 6 bases. The CDR3 runs to 15 residues. Germline CDR1 is SNHLY and CDR2 is FYNNEI. The CDR3 DNA is TGTGCCAGCAGTGAAGCGCTCGCAGGGGGTCAGCCCCAGCATTTT. Amino acid sequence: CASSEALAGGQPQHF.

V gene TRBV7-2 combines with J gene TRBJ1-4, with D hard to call. Trimming stripped 2 bases from V and 3 bases from J, with 7 bases between. CDR1 is SGHTA and CDR2 is FQGNSA in the germline V gene. The CDR3 totals 14 residues. CDR3 amino acids: CASSLTGSNEKLFF. Here the CDR3 DNA reads TGTGCCAGCAGCTTAACGGGTTCTAATGAAAAACTGTTTTTT. Full variable domain (outside the CDR3, taken from reference TRBV7-2 and TRBJ1-4): GAGVSQSPSNKVTEKGKDVELRCDPISGHTALYWYRQSLGQGLEFLIYFQGNSAPDKSGLPSDRFSAERTGGSVSTLTIQRTQQEDSAVYLCASSLTGSNEKLFFGSGTQLSVL.

V usage is TRBV19 and J usage is TRBJ2-2, with TRBD2 identical over 13 bases. The V segment lost 9 bases and the J segment 7 bases; nucleotides outside the gene matches: 8. Germline CDR1 LNHDA, CDR2 SQIVND (reference sequence). This CDR3 contains 15 residues. The CDR3 loop is CASSYGLAGVGELFF. The CDR3, as DNA: TGTGCCAGCAGTTATGGACTAGCGGGAGTCGGGGAGCTGTTTTTT.

A note on this clone: The junction does not match germline at one end; this may be a read error. This rearrangement joins TRBV7-7 to TRBJ1-2, with D perhaps TRBD1 (5 bases). Germline V gene lookup returns CDR1 SSHAT and CDR2 FNYEAQ (reference sequence). The CDR3 contains 16 residues. The CDR3 is CASSSGHSGGNYGYTF. The CDR3 DNA is TGTGCTAGCAGCTCTGGACACTCGGGGGGGAACTATGGCTACACCTTC.

In regard to this clone: An end of the junction differs from the germline gene, which may be a read error. This chain joins TRBV3-1 (or the pseudogene TRBV3-2) and TRBJ2-7, with D possibly being TRBD2 (5 bases). The CDR3 consists of 14 residues. The germline V gene encodes CDR1 LGHDT and CDR2 YNNKEL (reference sequence). The CDR3, as DNA: TGTGCCAGCAGCCCCTTCTTCGGACTTTTCGTCGAGGCCTTC. Its protein product is CASSPFFGLFVEAF.

This clone has only one observation. The CDR3 coding sequence is TGTGCCAGCAGCCAAGGAGTTCGGGACAGGGGGCTAGAGGAGAAACTGTTTTTT. Protein: CASSQGVRDRGLEEKLFF. The rearrangement joins TRBV3-1 (or the pseudogene TRBV3-2) to TRBJ1-4; 12 nucleotides match TRBD1. V lost 1 base and J lost 11; bases outside the gene matches: 14. This CDR3 comprises 18 residues. The V gene's germline CDR1 is LGHDT and CDR2 YNNKEL (reference sequence).

The chain carries TRBV23-1 and TRBJ2-7; the D gene is possibly TRBD1 (5 bases). TRBV23-1 is an ORF; its function is uncertain. The CDR3 covers 13 residues. V was cut by 5 bases and J by 3 bases, with 11 bases left in between. In DNA form, the CDR3 reads TGCGCCAGCAGTAACTCCCAGGGCTACGAGCAGTACTTC. It encodes CASSNSQGYEQYF.

This clone came up a few times. This chain connects TRBV28 to TRBJ2-4, with TRBD1 as a possible D gene (6 bases). The CDR3 totals 14 residues. Germline-derived CDR1 and CDR2 are MDHEN and SYDVKM. Trimming cost V 3 bases and J 9 bases, with 15 bases left between them. The CDR3 loop reads CASSLTGAQGIQYF. CDR3 coding DNA: TGTGCCAGCAGTTTGACAGGCGCCCAGGGCATTCAGTACTTC.

The V call is TRBV30, the J call TRBJ2-3; TRBD1 matches at 12 bases. Germline V lookup: CDR1 GTSNPN, CDR2 SVGIG (reference sequence). The CDR3 contains 15 residues. The V segment lost 2 bases and the J segment 2 bases; nucleotides outside the gene matches: 2. Here the CDR3 DNA reads TGTGCCTGGAGTATGGGACAGGGGGCCACAGATACGCAGTATTTT. Its translation: CAWSMGQGATDTQYF.

The rearrangement links TRBV4-1 to TRBJ2-1, with D possibly being TRBD2 (7 bases). V shed 1 base and J shed 13 bases, with 11 bases lying between them. The CDR3 has 12 amino acids. Germline-derived CDR1 and CDR2 are MGHRA and YSYEKL. CDR3 residues: CASSQAGGLQFF. The CDR3 DNA follows: TGCGCCAGCAGCCAAGCGGGGGGCCTCCAGTTCTTC.